The 22 T cell receptor beta chains below come from one sample, sequenced in a study of a mutant IDH1 vaccine in newly diagnosed glioma. This sample's time point: week 5, during vaccination. Every vaccine dose comprised 300 ug of mutant IDH1 20-mer peptide plus topical imiquimod. The data were produced by immunoSEQ multiplex PCR, yet TCRdb's version contains in-frame clones alone and is incomplete. Among about 83,000 clones listed, roughly 90% were seen once. No antigen has been assigned to these receptors. The sample consisted of PBMCs, taken from a glioma patient whose treatment included an IDH1 peptide vaccine. The receptors originated from a woman between 45 and 65 years old with glioma.

The chain carries TRBV4-1 and TRBJ2-5; a possible D gene is TRBD1 (6 bases). V lost 4 bases, J lost 0 bases, and 18 bases lay in between. In germline, CDR1 is MGHRA, CDR2 YSYEKL. This CDR3 is 17 amino acids long. The CDR3 here is CASSLYPRGQNQETQYF. DNA of the CDR3: TGCGCCAGCAGCCTCTACCCTCGCGGACAGAACCAAGAGACCCAGTACTTC.

The table lists this clone with a few counts. V gene TRBV19 combines with J gene TRBJ1-5, with 8 bases lining up with TRBD1. The CDR3 contains 15 residues. In germline, CDR1 is LNHDA, CDR2 SQIVND (reference sequence). The V gene end was trimmed by 5 bases and the J gene end by 0 bases; junction bases not matched to a gene: 3. The CDR3 sequence is CASSWDRISNQPQHF. In DNA form, the CDR3 reads TGTGCCAGTAGTTGGGACAGGATTAGCAATCAGCCCCAGCATTTT.

Regarding this clone: One end of the junction is discordant with germline, which a read error may explain. CDR3 in amino acids: CATSRESGPQVSGKTVF. The CDR3 nucleotides are TGTGCCACCAGCAGAGAATCCGGTCCACAGGTCTCGGGAAAAACTGTTTTT. The J gene is TRBJ1-4, the V gene TRBV15; D may be TRBD1 (5 bases). CDR3 length: 17 amino acids. Germline lookup yields CDR1 LNHNV and CDR2 YYDKDF (reference sequence).

The rearrangement links TRBV5-1 to TRBJ2-1; TRBD2 might be the D (6 bases). Trimming removed 2 bases at V and 0 bases at J, with 12 bases between. The germline V gene has CDR1 SGHRS and CDR2 YFSETQ. The CDR3 totals 16 residues. The CDR3 DNA reads as TGCGCCAGCAGCTTCGAACGGGAGATCTCCTACAATGAGCAGTTCTTC. Protein product: CASSFEREISYNEQFF.

This chain uses TRBV10-1 with TRBJ2-1; weak D call: TRBD2 (7 bases). Germline V gives CDR1 WNHNN, CDR2 SYGVQD (reference sequence). V was shortened by 3 bases and J by 1 base, with 10 bases between the two germline ends. The CDR3 runs 15 residues. The CDR3 region has the DNA TGCGCCAGCAGTGATGGGGGGGCGTCCTACAATGAGCAGTTCTTC. This encodes CASSDGGASYNEQFF.

The chain recombines TRBV5-1 with TRBJ1-2, with 9 bases fitting TRBD1. CDR1 is SGHRS and CDR2 is YFSETQ in the germline V gene. The CDR3 runs to 14 residues. Losses at the gene ends were 4 bases for V and 8 bases for J; bases not matched to a gene: 9. The CDR3 nucleotides are TGCGCCAGCAGCGGGGGGACAGGGACACAAGGCTACACCTTC. Its translation is CASSGGTGTQGYTF.

The J gene is TRBJ2-5, the V gene TRBV18, with D hard to call. This CDR3 has 13 residues. The germline V and J ends were trimmed by 2 bases and 1 base, with 5 bases remaining between them. The germline V gene encodes CDR1 KGHSH and CDR2 LQKENI. The CDR3 loop is CASSPSLQETQYF. The CDR3 DNA follows: TGTGCCAGCTCACCATCCCTCCAAGAGACCCAGTACTTC.

A word on this clone: The same CDR3 can be traced to other DNA sequences in this sample. This sequence joins TRBV5-6 and TRBJ2-2; TRBD2 matches at 12 bases. The germline CDR1 and CDR2 sequences are SGHDT and YYEEEE. Germline trimming cut 6 bases from V and 6 bases from J; bases unmatched to any gene: 18. This CDR3 has 19 residues. The CDR3 sequence: CASTPFFPGLAGTAGELFF. CDR3 DNA: TGTGCCAGCACCCCCTTTTTCCCCGGACTAGCGGGAACAGCCGGGGAGCTGTTTTTT.

This chain uses TRBV28 with TRBJ1-3; no clear D. Germline CDR1 and CDR2: MDHEN and SYDVKM. Trimming removed 6 bases at V and 1 base at J, with 19 bases between. The CDR3 consists of 17 residues. The CDR3 nucleotides are TGTGCCAGCAGCCCCCCGCCAGGAGCGGGTTCTGGAAACACCATATATTTT. It specifies CASSPPPGAGSGNTIYF.

This rearrangement joins TRBV19 to TRBJ1-5; D unclear. Deletions cut 5 bases from V and 4 bases from J, with 12 bases between. The CDR3 length is 14 residues. Germline V gene data show CDR1 as LNHDA and CDR2 as SQIVND (reference sequence). The CDR3 DNA is TGTGCCAGTAGTGGGCAGGTCAGTAATCAGCCCCAGCATTTT. Translating it yields CASSGQVSNQPQHF.

The CDR3 region has the DNA TGTGCCAGCAAAGGGACCCTAGCACCGTACGAGCAGTACTTC. It encodes CASKGTLAPYEQYF. This chain uses TRBV6-1 with TRBJ2-5; D possibly matches TRBD1 or TRBD2 (5 bases each). The J call may be wrong; the DNA end is better matched by TRBJ2-7. The CDR3 sequence is 14 residues long. Germline V gene data show CDR1 as MNHNS and CDR2 as SASEGT.

This sequence joins TRBV2 and TRBJ2-7; no clear D. The V and J ends lost 6 bases and 3 bases respectively, with 6 bases between them. This CDR3 has 11 amino acids. The germline CDR1 and CDR2 sequences are SNHLY and FYNNEI. Here the CDR3 reads CASRGYYEQYF. The CDR3 DNA follows: TGTGCCAGCAGAGGGTACTACGAGCAGTACTTC.

The chain joins TRBV2 to TRBJ2-7, with D tentatively TRBD2 (5 bases). Trimming left V 8 bases short and J 5 bases short, with 16 bases between. Germline-derived CDR1 and CDR2 are SNHLY and FYNNEI. There are 13 residues in the CDR3. Written as DNA, the CDR3 is TGTGCCAGCGGAGGTCTACAGTCACACGAGCAGTACTTC. Protein sequence: CASGGLQSHEQYF.

V gene TRBV9 combines with J gene TRBJ2-3, with D perhaps matching TRBD2 (5 bases). Germline V gene sequence: CDR1 SGDLS, CDR2 YYNGEE. The length of the CDR3 is 15 residues. V lost 1 base, J lost 3 bases, and 12 bases lay in between. The CDR3, as DNA: TGTGCCAGCAGCGTAAGAGGGATTGGAACAGATACGCAGTATTTT. This translates into CASSVRGIGTDTQYF.

This clone was counted a few times. The chain recombines TRBV14 with TRBJ2-2; TRBD2 might be the D (7 bases). This CDR3 has 16 residues. The V gene lost 0 bases and the J gene lost 4 bases, with 12 bases spanning the gap. In germline, CDR1 is SGHDN, CDR2 FVKESK. In nucleotides, the CDR3 is TGTGCCAGCAGCCAAGATGGGGGGGCAGGCACCGGGGAGCTGTTTTTT. Its protein is CASSQDGGAGTGELFF. The variable domain in full, with the rest retrieved from reference TRBV14 and TRBJ2-2, is EAGVTQFPSHSVIEKGQTVTLRCDPISGHDNLYWYRRVMGKEIKFLLHFVKESKQDESGMPNNRFLAERTGGTYSTLKVQPAELEDSGVYFCASSQDGGAGTGELFFGEGSRLTVL.

The chain combines TRBV5-6 with TRBJ2-7; weak D call: TRBD2 (6 bases). The length of the CDR3 is 15 residues. Between the trimmed V and J ends, which lost 1 base and 3 bases, there was a span of 14 bases. CDR1 SGHDT and CDR2 YYEEEE come from the germline V gene. Here the CDR3 reads CASSLMGEAHYEQYF. The DNA of the CDR3 is TGTGCCAGCAGCTTGATGGGGGAGGCCCACTACGAGCAGTACTTC.

There are a few counts of this clone. The rearrangement links TRBV11-2 to TRBJ2-2, with D unclear. Germline V lookup: CDR1 SGHAT, CDR2 FQNNGV. The CDR3 is 12 amino acids. The V and J ends lost 3 bases and 9 bases respectively, with 8 bases between them. The CDR3 DNA reads as TGTGCCAGCAGCTTCAACGGCAGGGAGCTGTTTTTT. Translating it yields CASSFNGRELFF.

The CDR3, as DNA: TGTGCCAGCAGCTTCGCAGAAGTAGGGGCCTCGTCCTACAATGAGCAGTTCTTC. Its translation is CASSFAEVGASSYNEQFF. The chain uses TRBV5-5 and TRBJ2-1, with a possible D match to TRBD1 (5 bases). The V end was cut by 2 bases, the J end by 1 base, with 19 bases between. CDR3 length: 18 amino acids. CDR1 is SGHKS and CDR2 is YYEKEE in the germline V gene (reference sequence).

This chain uses TRBV30 with TRBJ2-7; D perhaps matches TRBD2 (6 bases). The CDR3 runs to 14 residues. From germline, CDR1 is GTSNPN and CDR2 SVGIG (reference sequence). Deletions cut 2 bases from V and 3 bases from J, with 14 bases between. The CDR3 sequence is CAWSNLAFSYEQYF. DNA of the CDR3: TGTGCCTGGAGTAATCTAGCGTTCAGCTACGAGCAGTACTTC.

The CDR3 sequence: CATQLGSYNSPLHF. DNA of the CDR3: TGTGCCACCCAATTGGGCTCCTATAATTCACCCCTCCACTTT. The chain couples TRBV2 to TRBJ1-6; no firm D call. V lost 10 bases to trimming and J lost 0 bases, with 10 bases between them. Per germline, CDR1 SNHLY and CDR2 FYNNEI. The CDR3 extends over 14 amino acids.

This sequence joins TRBV5-1 and TRBJ2-1; either TRBD1 or TRBD2 may supply D (5 bases each). Germline V gene lookup returns CDR1 SGHRS and CDR2 YFSETQ. The CDR3 is made up of 12 amino acids. Trimming pared 0 bases from V and 10 bases from J, leaving 8 bases between. CDR3 region: CASSLAGTEQFF. The CDR3 DNA reads TGCGCCAGCAGCTTGGCCGGGACCGAGCAGTTCTTC.

The chain is built from TRBV7-3 and TRBJ2-3; TRBD2 aligns across 7 bases. Unmatched junction bases numbered 4, after V lost 0 bases and J lost 1 base. The CDR3 is 16 residues long. CDR1 and CDR2 (germline): SGHTA, FQGTGA. CDR3 bases: TGTGCCAGCAGCTTAACAGGACTAGAGGGCACAGATACGCAGTATTTT. The encoded protein is CASSLTGLEGTDTQYF.